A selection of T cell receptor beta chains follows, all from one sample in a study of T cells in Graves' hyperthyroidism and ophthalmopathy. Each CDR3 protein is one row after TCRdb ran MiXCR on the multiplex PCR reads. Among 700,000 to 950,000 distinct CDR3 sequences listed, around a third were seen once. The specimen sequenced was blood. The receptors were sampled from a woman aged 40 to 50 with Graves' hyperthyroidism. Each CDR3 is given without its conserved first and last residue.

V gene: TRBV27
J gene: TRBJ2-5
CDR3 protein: ASSPRKRGGEETQY

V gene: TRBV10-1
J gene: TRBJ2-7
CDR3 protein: TSSPRRGHTYEQY

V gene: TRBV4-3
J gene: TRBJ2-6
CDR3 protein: ASSPQGVMVGANVLT

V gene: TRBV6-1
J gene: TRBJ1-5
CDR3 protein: ASHPDPTGPSNQPQH

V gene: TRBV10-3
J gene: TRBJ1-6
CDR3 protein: AISDPTGGNTNSPLH

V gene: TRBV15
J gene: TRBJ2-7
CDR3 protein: ATSSPLGQGSSYEQY

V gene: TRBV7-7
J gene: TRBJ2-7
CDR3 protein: ASSVYPTGSSYEQY

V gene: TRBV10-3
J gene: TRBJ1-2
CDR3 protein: AISFGTENYGYT

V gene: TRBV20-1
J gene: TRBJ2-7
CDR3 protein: SAPGTSGADEQY

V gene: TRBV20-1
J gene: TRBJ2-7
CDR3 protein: SARASLGYEQY

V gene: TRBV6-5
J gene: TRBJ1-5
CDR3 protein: ASSSGTGTNQPQH

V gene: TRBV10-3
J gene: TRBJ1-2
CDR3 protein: AISESRFYGYT

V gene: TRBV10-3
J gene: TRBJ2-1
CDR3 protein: ASDRGNNEQF

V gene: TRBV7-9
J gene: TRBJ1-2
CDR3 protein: ASSGRTMVVALYGYT

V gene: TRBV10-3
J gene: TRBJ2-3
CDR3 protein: AILAGGSGTDTQY

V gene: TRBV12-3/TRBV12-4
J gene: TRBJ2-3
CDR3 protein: ASIPGLDTDTQY

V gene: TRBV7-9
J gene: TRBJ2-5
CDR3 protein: ASTTGVEETQY

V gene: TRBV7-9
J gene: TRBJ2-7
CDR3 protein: ASSRRNKGGLVYEQY

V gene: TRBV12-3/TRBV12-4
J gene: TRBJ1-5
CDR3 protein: ASSVVDSNQPQH

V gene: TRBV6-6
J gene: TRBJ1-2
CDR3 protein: ASSYPGQEAQGYT

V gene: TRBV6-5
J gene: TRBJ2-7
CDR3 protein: ASTRGPSTSYEQY

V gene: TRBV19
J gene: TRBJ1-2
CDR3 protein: ASSPVGQGGDGYT

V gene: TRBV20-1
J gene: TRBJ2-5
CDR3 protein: SARPQGGAEETQY

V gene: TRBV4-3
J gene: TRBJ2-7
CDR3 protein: ASSQEGLAGGPSYEQY

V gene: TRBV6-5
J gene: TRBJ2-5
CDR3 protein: ASSPNRWEEAQETQY

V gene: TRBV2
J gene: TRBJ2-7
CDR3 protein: ASSPRDQEGEQY

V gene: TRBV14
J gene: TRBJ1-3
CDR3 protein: ASSQGKRTVPGRAIY

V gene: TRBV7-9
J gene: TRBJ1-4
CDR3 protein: ASSLTALATNEKLF

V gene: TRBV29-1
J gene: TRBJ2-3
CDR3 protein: SVEREDTQY

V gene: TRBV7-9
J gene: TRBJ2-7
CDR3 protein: ASSLAEEQY

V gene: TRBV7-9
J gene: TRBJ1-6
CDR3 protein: ASSFNGGLNSPLH

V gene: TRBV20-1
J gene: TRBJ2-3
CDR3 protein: SARSTREPDTQY

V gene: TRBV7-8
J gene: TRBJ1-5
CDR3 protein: ASSRQENQPQH

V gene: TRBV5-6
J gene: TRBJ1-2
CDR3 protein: ASRDQAGYGYT

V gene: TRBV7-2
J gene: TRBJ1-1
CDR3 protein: ASSLPLDRRSTEAF

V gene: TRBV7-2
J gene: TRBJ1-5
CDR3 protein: ASSPSFWQPQH

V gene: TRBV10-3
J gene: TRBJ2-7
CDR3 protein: AISDVAGGPREQY

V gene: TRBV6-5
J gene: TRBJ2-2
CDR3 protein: ASSYSTRGGTGITGELF

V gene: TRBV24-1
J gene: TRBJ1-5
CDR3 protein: ATSDPRQEPQH

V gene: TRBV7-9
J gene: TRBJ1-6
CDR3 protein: ASRGTGSSPLH

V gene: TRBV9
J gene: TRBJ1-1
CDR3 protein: ASSPHRRGQNTEAF

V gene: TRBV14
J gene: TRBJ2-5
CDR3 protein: ASSQGSPGQGGETQY

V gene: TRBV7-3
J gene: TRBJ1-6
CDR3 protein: ASSSGQQGSPLH

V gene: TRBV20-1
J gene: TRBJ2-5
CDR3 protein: SARGWGGSETQY

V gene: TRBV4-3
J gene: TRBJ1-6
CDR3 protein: ASSQRTENSPLH